These 3 T cell receptor beta chains came from one sample sequenced in a study of shared clonotypes between healthy human individuals. The table came from immunoSEQ multiplex PCR; TCRdb's copy has only in-frame clones and leaves some out. The sample holds 1,100,000 or so clones, approximately 80% seen once. The sample taken for sequencing was memory CD4+ T cells from PBMCs. This sample's subset: CD45RA-negative fraction. All receptors derive from a man younger than 35 in good health. Some clones in this sample may be carry-over from other donors' samples.

As concerns this clone: A far larger clone is just one base off, so this is likely a read error. The sample carries other DNA sequences with the same CDR3. This rearrangement joins TRBV28 to TRBJ2-5, with D uncertain. Germline CDR1 is MDHEN and CDR2 is SYDVKM. V was cut by 5 bases and J by 3 bases, with 4 bases left in between. This CDR3 is 11 amino acids long. CDR3 loop: CASSVEETQYF. DNA of the CDR3: TGTGCCAGCAGTGTAGAAGAGACCCAGTACTTC. The complete variable domain, with remaining parts taken from reference TRBV28 and TRBJ2-5, reads DVKVTQSSRYLVKRTGEKVFLECVQDMDHENMFWYRQDPGLGLRLIYFSYDVKMKEKGDIPEGYSVSREKKERFSLILESASTNQTSMYLCASSVEETQYFGPGTRLLVL.

V and J are TRBV4-2 and TRBJ2-7; TRBD2 matches at 8 bases. V lost 0 bases, J lost 2 bases, and 6 bases stayed unmatched. CDR3 length: 16 amino acids. The germline V gene encodes CDR1 LGHNA and CDR2 YNFKEQ. CDR3 sequence: CASSQDLTSGTYEQYF. CDR3 nucleotides: TGTGCCAGCAGCCAAGATCTTACTAGCGGAACCTACGAGCAGTACTTC.

This clone was seen just once. The chain couples TRBV6-1 to TRBJ2-2, with TRBD1 matching 9 bases. In germline, CDR1 is MNHNS, CDR2 SASEGT. The CDR3 has 16 residues. Trimming removed 4 bases from V and 5 bases from J; junction bases left unmatched: 8. This chain's CDR3 is CASSGRDRVSTGELFF. CDR3 bases: TGTGCCAGCAGTGGCCGGGACAGGGTCAGTACCGGGGAGCTGTTTTTT.